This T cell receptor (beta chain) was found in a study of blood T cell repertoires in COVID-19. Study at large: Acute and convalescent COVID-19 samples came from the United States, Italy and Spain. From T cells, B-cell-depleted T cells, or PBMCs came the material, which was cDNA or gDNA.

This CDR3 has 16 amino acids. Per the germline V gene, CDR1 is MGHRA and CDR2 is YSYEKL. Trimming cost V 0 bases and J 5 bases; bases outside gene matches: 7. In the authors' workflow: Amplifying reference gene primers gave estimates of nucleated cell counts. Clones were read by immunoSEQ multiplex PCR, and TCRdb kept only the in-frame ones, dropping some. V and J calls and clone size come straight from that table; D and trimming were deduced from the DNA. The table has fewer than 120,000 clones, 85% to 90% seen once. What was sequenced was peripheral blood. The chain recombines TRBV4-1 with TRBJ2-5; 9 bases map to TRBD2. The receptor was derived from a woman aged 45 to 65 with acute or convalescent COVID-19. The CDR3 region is CASSQEVAGVRETQYF. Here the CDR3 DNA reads TGCGCCAGCAGCCAAGAGGTAGCGGGAGTACGTGAGACCCAGTACTTC.